These 15 T cell receptor beta chains came from one sample sequenced in a study of CD8+ T cells in alopecia areata. Stated treatment: oral pan-JAK inhibitor, 5-10 mg twice daily. RNA was isolated and reverse transcribed to cDNA, the sequencing template. This table comes from immunoSEQ multiplex PCR, and its TCRdb copy is limited to in-frame clones, with some not included. In the table there are 150,000 to 200,000 clones, roughly 50% of which are singletons. This specimen consisted of CD4+ T cells sorted from blood, obtained at approximately week 61, from a patient treated with tofacitinib. These receptors came from a human donor with alopecia areata.

The gene calls are TRBV7-3 and TRBJ1-2; 8 bases are a match to TRBD1. Unmatched junction bases numbered 16, after V lost 0 bases and J lost 7 bases. CDR1 SGHTA and CDR2 FQGTGA come from the germline V gene. The CDR3 is 18 residues long. This CDR3 reads CASSLTHLTGVKDGGYTF. Written as DNA, the CDR3 is TGTGCCAGCAGCTTAACCCACTTGACAGGGGTAAAGGATGGTGGCTACACCTTC.

The J gene is TRBJ2-5, the V gene TRBV5-4; TRBD1 might be the D (6 bases). The CDR3 consists of 14 residues. V was trimmed by 3 bases and J by 5 bases, leaving 14 bases between them. Looked up from germline, CDR1 is SGHNT and CDR2 is YYREEE (reference sequence). CDR3 residues: CASSYPTGGETQYF. The CDR3 DNA reads as TGTGCCAGCAGCTACCCGACAGGCGGGGAGACCCAGTACTTC.

CDR3 DNA sequence: TGTGCCAGCAGCCCGACAGGGGCAAATGTGAAGGCTTTCTTT. Translating it yields CASSPTGANVKAFF. The chain couples TRBV7-8 to TRBJ1-1; 8 bases agree with TRBD1. CDR3 size: 14 residues. Germline assignment: CDR1 SGHVS and CDR2 FQNEAQ. V was pared by 5 bases and J by 11 bases, with 13 bases of the junction left unmatched.

The chain joins TRBV28 to TRBJ1-6; no clear D. This CDR3 spans 13 amino acids. Germline values: CDR1 MDHEN, CDR2 SYDVKM. Trimming pared 2 bases from V and 9 bases from J, leaving 8 bases between. This CDR3 is CASSLGSGSPLHF. For the CDR3, the DNA is TGTGCCAGCAGTTTAGGATCAGGTTCACCCCTCCACTTT.

The chain carries TRBV7-2 and TRBJ2-7; 7 bases are shared with TRBD1. V lost 6 bases, J lost 2 bases, and 7 bases stayed unmatched. CDR3 size: 14 residues. Germline V gene data show CDR1 as SGHTA and CDR2 as FQGNSA. CDR3 sequence: CASRPDRYTYEQYF. For the CDR3, the DNA is TGTGCCAGCAGACCGGACAGGTACACCTACGAGCAGTACTTC.

The V and J genes are TRBV29-1 and TRBJ1-2; 8 positions agree with TRBD1. Per germline, CDR1 SQVTM and CDR2 ANQGSEA. The CDR3 extends over 11 amino acids. With V trimmed by 7 bases and J by 8 bases, 6 bases remained unmatched. CDR3 in amino acids: CSGQGAKGYTF. DNA for the CDR3: TGCAGCGGTCAGGGGGCAAAGGGCTACACCTTC.

This clone has only a few counts. This chain uses TRBV29-1 with TRBJ2-7; TRBD1 aligns across 7 bases. The germline V gene has CDR1 SQVTM and CDR2 ANQGSEA. This CDR3 is built from 14 residues. After removal of 4 bases from V and 2 bases from J, the junction contained 8 bases not matched to a gene. The CDR3 DNA is TGCAGCGTTGCCCGCCGACAGGGTCCCTACGAGCAGTACTTC. Residues: CSVARRQGPYEQYF.

V usage is TRBV7-9 and J usage is TRBJ2-1; D might be TRBD2 (6 bases). Trimming left V 7 bases short and J 4 bases short, with 17 bases between. The CDR3 is 15 residues long. The germline CDR1 and CDR2 sequences are SEHNR and FQNEAQ (reference sequence). The CDR3 DNA follows: TGTGCCAGCAAGACTAGTGGGAGTCCGTACAATGAGCAGTTCTTC. This sequence encodes CASKTSGSPYNEQFF.

The genes are TRBV2 and TRBJ2-7; possible D gene TRBD2, 6 bases. The CDR3 is 13 amino acids. The V end lost 6 bases, the J end lost 9 bases, and 18 bases lay between the germline ends. Germline CDR1 reads SNHLY; CDR2 reads FYNNEI. CDR3 sequence reads: CASSVVVQEGQYF. As DNA, the CDR3 is TGTGCCAGCAGCGTCGTGGTGCAGGAGGGGCAGTACTTC.

Worth noting for this clone: Distinct nucleotide sequences in the sample also encode this CDR3. The genes are TRBV5-1 and TRBJ2-3; D unresolved. CDR1 and CDR2 (germline): SGHRS, YFSETQ. The V gene lost 1 base and the J gene lost 2 bases, with 5 bases spanning the gap. The CDR3 length is 13 residues. The CDR3 loop is CASSLIPTDTQYF. As DNA, the CDR3 is TGCGCCAGCAGCTTGATTCCCACAGATACGCAGTATTTT.

V usage is TRBV14 and J usage is TRBJ2-3; no firm D call. Germline V lookup: CDR1 SGHDN, CDR2 FVKESK. This CDR3 has 14 residues. The ends were cut back, 0 bases at V and 4 bases at J, with 8 bases in the middle. DNA of the CDR3: TGTGCCAGCAGCCAAGACGATTCTGCAGATACGCAGTATTTT. Translation gives CASSQDDSADTQYF.

This clone was picked up a small number of times. DNA for the CDR3: TGTGCCAGCAGTTTTAGGGCGGGGAGAGGTGGCAATGAGCAGTTCTTC. Translation: CASSFRAGRGGNEQFF. The chain is built from TRBV28 and TRBJ2-1, with D perhaps matching TRBD2 (6 bases). The V end lost 3 bases, the J end lost 6 bases, and 18 bases lay between the germline ends. The germline CDR1 and CDR2 sequences are MDHEN and SYDVKM. This CDR3 spans 16 amino acids.

This clone was counted only a few times. The chain uses TRBV2 and TRBJ2-2, with 7 bases aligning to TRBD1. Germline V gene sequence: CDR1 SNHLY, CDR2 FYNNEI. Losses at the gene ends were 7 bases for V and 5 bases for J; bases not matched to a gene: 10. The CDR3 is 15 residues long. CDR3 nucleotides: TGTGCCAGCACCCCGGACAGGTGGAGTACCGGGGAGCTGTTTTTT. Translated: CASTPDRWSTGELFF. Full variable domain (rest looked up from reference TRBV2 and TRBJ2-2): EPEVTQTPSHQVTQMGQEVILRCVPISNHLYFYWYRQILGQKVEFLVSFYNNEISEKSEIFDDQFSVERPDGSNFTLKIRSTKLEDSAMYFCASTPDRWSTGELFFGEGSRLTVL.

J is TRBJ2-1 and V is TRBV6-1; the match to TRBD2 covers 10 bases. J gave up 3 bases and V 3 bases, and 5 bases lay outside the gene matches. Germline V gene lookup returns CDR1 MNHNS and CDR2 SASEGT. The CDR3 has 16 residues. CDR3 in amino acids: CASSEIAGGLYNEQFF. The CDR3 DNA is TGTGCCAGCAGTGAGATAGCGGGGGGCCTCTACAATGAGCAGTTCTTC.

The chain uses TRBV29-1 and TRBJ1-5, with 7 bases lining up with TRBD1. This CDR3 comprises 14 residues. J was trimmed by 0 bases and V by 6 bases; bases with no gene match: 5. Germline-derived CDR1 and CDR2 are SQVTM and ANQGSEA. CDR3: CSVATGSSNQPQHF. The CDR3 DNA reads TGCAGCGTCGCGACAGGGTCTAGCAATCAGCCCCAGCATTTT.